The T cell receptor beta chain described here comes from a study of shared clonotypes between healthy human individuals (dated by TCRdb to 2019 to 2021). Looking at the study overall: Two women and a few men aged 18 to 49 years were included in the cohort. For each donor, CD4 naive and CD4 memory were each run on three plates, CD8 naive on two plates, and CD8 memory on one plate. Blood TCR repertoires of five healthy adults were deeply sequenced to estimate repertoire size and the extent of clonotype sharing between individuals. To increase sequencing depth and limit assay-specific biases, different laboratories used diverse techniques to prepare libraries and sequence TCR repertoires. Leukapheresis yielded between about 0.85 and 10 billion PBMCs per donor.

CD8 naive samples were CD45RO-negative cells positively selected for CCR7, giving a CD45RA+CCR7+ population that excluded TemRA cells. The donors were healthy, HIV-negative adults with no recently reported acute infections or vaccinations. Every donor was a Caucasian adult living in Nashville, Tennessee, USA. Blood was collected by leukapheresis, and PBMCs were isolated by Ficoll-Histopaque density gradient centrifugation and then cryopreserved in liquid nitrogen vapor phase. Purity and quantity of every magnetically sorted T cell population were checked by analytical flow cytometry. Genomic DNA was isolated from each sorted fraction and quantified by UV absorbance on a Nanodrop 2000c. As to this clone: Its specific antigen is unknown. No base-level quality is on record; no much larger clone is a single base apart.

Overall study results and their limits: Larger estimated clonotype richness was generally found for naive subsets than for memory subsets. Higher generation probabilities were observed for clonotypes shared by all four sorted-subset donors than for non-shared clonotypes. Even with the large sequencing depth, rarefaction of the sorted-subset datasets indicated that sequencing was incomplete. Across a handful of donors, around 5% of naive CD4, roughly 3.5% of naive CD8, approximately 2.5% of memory CD4, and under 0.45% of memory CD8 clonotypes were shared. Sampling was limited to blood, and TCR repertoires in tissue likely differ from TCR repertoires in blood. The small number of donors limited the genetic and exposure-history diversity represented. Pairwise subsampling led to the expectation that sequencing depth would affect the degree of clonotype sharing among donors.

Taken from the germline V gene (reference sequence), the CDR1 and CDR2 loops are LNHDA and SQIVND. Including the terminal cysteine and phenylalanine, the CDR3 comprises 14 residues. Kept here is only the CDR3 DNA, which spans 42 bases and is read in frame from base 1. V is shortened by 5 bases, J by 5 bases, and the region joining them spans 16 bases. Using the deep immunoSEQ assay, TCR CDR3 regions were amplified from genomic DNA by multiplex PCR. Genomic DNA extracted from each cell subset was distributed evenly over all wells of several immunoSEQ 96-well plates, and each plate served as one replicate. For sorted subsets, 150 to 250 ng of genomic DNA, equivalent to some 30,000 T cell genomes, went into each replicate PCR. Purified libraries were quantified with a Qubit 3.0 fluorometer, sized on a Bioanalyzer 2100, and re-quantified with the KAPA Library Quantification kit. A separate single-read 150-cycle Illumina NextSeq 550 flow cell was used to sequence each immunoSEQ 96-well plate. In the paper's pipeline: Because the immunoSEQ output held only junctional sequences and lacked quality scores, the filtering could not match the filtering applied to full-length reads. Sequences were annotated with PyIR, a Python wrapper for IgBLAST v1.9, and V/J genes and CDR3 were assigned using IMGT germline references. Any read was removed if the V/J assignment was weak (E-value above 1e-6), the CDR3 was missing, or the read contained stop codons, out-of-frame junctions, or ambiguous translated residues. V3J clonotypes were defined as sequences sharing the same inferred V gene, J gene, and CDR3 amino acid sequence. The percentage overlap between two repertoires was calculated by dividing the number of shared unique clonotypes by the size of the smaller repertoire. RTK rarefaction, the Chao1 estimator, and Recon v2.1 estimates of unobserved clonotypes were used to assess repertoire richness. Generation probabilities for all TCRbeta clonotypes obtained by the gDNA method from a handful of donors were computed using OLGA. TCRdb retrieved this table from immuneACCESS and kept in-frame rearrangements only. Not all clones are present; in checked studies, unresolved V genes account for under half, and no reason is known for the remainder. V, J and clone size are taken as reported in that table, and D and trimming were inferred from the DNA itself. For this sample there are about 2 million clones; less than 95% appear just once. 1% to 1.3% of the sample is in the top ten clones.

The sample taken for sequencing was naive CD8+ T cells sorted from blood. The cell subset or site label on this specimen signifies: CD45RA+CCR7+. The chain is assembled from TRBV19 and TRBJ2-7; possibly the D gene is TRBD1, per 5 matching bases. This clonotype was obtained from a man aged 18 to 35 in good health. In nucleotide form, the sequence is TGTGCCAGTAGTCCTCAGGGCTGGTTCGACGAGCAGTACTTC. It specifies CASSPQGWFDEQYF.